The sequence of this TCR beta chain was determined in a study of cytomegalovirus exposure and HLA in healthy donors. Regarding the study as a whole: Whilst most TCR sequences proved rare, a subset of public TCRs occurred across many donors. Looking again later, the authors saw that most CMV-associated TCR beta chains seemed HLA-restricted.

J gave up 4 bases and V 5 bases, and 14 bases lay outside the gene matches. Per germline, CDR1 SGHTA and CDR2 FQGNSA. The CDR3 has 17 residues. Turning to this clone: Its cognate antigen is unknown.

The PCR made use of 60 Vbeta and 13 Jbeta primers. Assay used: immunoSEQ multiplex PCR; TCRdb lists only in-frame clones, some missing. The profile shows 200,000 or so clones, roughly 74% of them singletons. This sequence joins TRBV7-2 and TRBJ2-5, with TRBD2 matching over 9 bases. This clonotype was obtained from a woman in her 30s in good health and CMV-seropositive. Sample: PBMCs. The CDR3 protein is CASSLLTQREEGETQYF. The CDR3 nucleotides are TGTGCCAGCAGCCTACTGACACAGCGGGAGGAGGGAGAGACCCAGTACTTC.